These 27 T cell receptor beta chains were all obtained from the same sample, sequenced in a study of T cell responses to AZD1222 COVID-19 vaccine. Measured with immunoSEQ multiplex PCR; TCRdb has only the in-frame clones, and not every one. The profile shows 95,000 to 150,000 clones, just under 90% of them singletons. The specimen comprised peripheral blood, sampled on day 0 of AZD1222 vaccination. All receptors derive from an adult in good health.

The chain uses TRBV19 and TRBJ2-5; the match to TRBD2 covers 7 bases. J lost 2 bases, V lost 9 bases, and 12 bases had no gene match. The CDR3 sequence is 15 residues long. Germline-derived CDR1 and CDR2 are LNHDA and SQIVND (reference sequence). CDR3 region: CASKMTSSGQETQYF. The CDR3 bases are TGTGCCAGCAAGATGACTAGCTCAGGGCAAGAGACCCAGTACTTC.

The rearrangement joins TRBV7-9 to TRBJ2-1; 10 nucleotides agree with TRBD2. Germline lookup yields CDR1 SEHNR and CDR2 FQNEAQ (reference sequence). With 1 base clipped from V and 8 bases from J, the junction kept 5 bases outside the gene matches. The length of the CDR3 is 15 residues. As DNA, the CDR3 is TGTGCCAGCAGCTTAGGCAGCGGGGGGGTGGATGAGCAGTTCTTC. This encodes CASSLGSGGVDEQFF.

The V and J genes are TRBV19 and TRBJ2-1, with D maybe TRBD1 (6 bases). The V and J ends lost 4 bases and 6 bases respectively, with 13 bases between them. The V gene's germline CDR1 is LNHDA and CDR2 SQIVND (reference sequence). The CDR3 length is 14 residues. The CDR3 DNA is TGTGCCAGTAGTACTGGGGGCGCAGGCAATGAGCAGTTCTTC. Translating it yields CASSTGGAGNEQFF.

The gene calls are TRBV6-4 and TRBJ1-1; 7 nucleotides agree with TRBD1. The CDR3 loop spans 13 amino acids. V gave up 5 bases and J gave up 1 base; unmatched junction bases: 1. Per germline, CDR1 MRHNA and CDR2 SNTAGT. The CDR3 protein is CASSRTGNTEAFF. The CDR3, as DNA: TGTGCCAGCAGTCGGACAGGGAACACTGAAGCTTTCTTT.

This clone has a single count. The genes are TRBV6-5 and TRBJ1-6, with D unresolved. Germline values: CDR1 MNHEY, CDR2 SVGAGI. Between the trimmed V and J ends, which lost 7 bases and 7 bases, there was a span of 8 bases. The CDR3 length is 12 residues. CDR3 bases: TGTGCCAGCAATCGCGCCAATTCACCCCTCCACTTT. As protein: CASNRANSPLHF.

This clone was seen only once. V is TRBV7-9 and J is TRBJ2-1; no clear D. Per germline, CDR1 SEHNR and CDR2 FQNEAQ (reference sequence). The CDR3 contains 15 residues. Trimming pared 4 bases from V and 2 bases from J, leaving 12 bases between. The CDR3 reads CASSSIESAYNEQFF. CDR3 DNA sequence: TGTGCCAGCAGCTCGATTGAATCTGCCTACAATGAGCAGTTCTTC.

The CDR3: CASSRSAGDYEQFF. The CDR3 DNA is TGCGCCAGCAGCAGGTCGGCGGGTGATTATGAGCAGTTCTTC. The V call is TRBV5-1, the J call TRBJ2-1; D possibly corresponds to TRBD2 (5 bases). The CDR3 is 14 residues long. In germline, CDR1 is SGHRS, CDR2 YFSETQ. Trimming removed 4 bases at V and 8 bases at J, with 16 bases between.

The chain recombines TRBV5-1 with TRBJ2-7; the D is unclear. The CDR3 sequence is 17 residues long. CDR1 SGHRS and CDR2 YFSETQ come from the germline V gene. Deletions cut 0 bases from V and 2 bases from J, with 18 bases between. The CDR3 DNA sequence: TGCGCCAGCAGCTTGGAGGGTGGCAGTCCAGGCCCCTACGAGCAGTACTTC. Translation: CASSLEGGSPGPYEQYF.

The rearrangement links TRBV12-3 or TRBV12-4 to TRBJ2-3; D call uncertain. V dropped 5 bases and J dropped 1 base, with 4 bases sitting between them. The CDR3 is 12 amino acids. For the CDR3, the DNA is TGTGCCAGCAGTGATGGCACAGATACGCAGTATTTT. As protein: CASSDGTDTQYF.

This chain joins TRBV7-8 and TRBJ1-2, with D possibly being TRBD1 (5 bases). Germline V gives CDR1 SGHVS, CDR2 FQNEAQ. Trimming took 2 bases from V and 4 from J, leaving 20 bases between them. CDR3 length: 17 residues. CDR3 in amino acids: CASSLNSGGASIYGYTF. CDR3 coding DNA: TGTGCCAGCAGCTTAAATAGCGGGGGAGCGAGCATCTATGGCTACACCTTC.

This chain connects TRBV7-9 to TRBJ1-1; maybe TRBD1 (5 bases). V shed 5 bases and J shed 1 base, with 8 bases lying between them. From germline, CDR1 is SEHNR and CDR2 FQNEAQ (reference sequence). The CDR3 spans 13 residues. The chain's CDR3 is CASSLTGNTEAFF. Here the CDR3 DNA reads TGTGCCAGCAGCCTCACAGGGAACACTGAAGCTTTCTTT.

This chain joins TRBV6-6 and TRBJ2-7, with 9 bases that match TRBD1. This CDR3 has 14 residues. With 5 bases clipped from V and 7 bases from J, the junction kept 9 bases outside the gene matches. From germline, CDR1 is MNHNY and CDR2 SVGAGI (reference sequence). CDR3 in amino acids: CASSRGQGIREQYF. CDR3 DNA sequence: TGTGCCAGCAGTCGGGGACAGGGTATCAGAGAGCAGTACTTC.

The chain carries TRBV12-2 and TRBJ2-5. TRBV12-2 represents a pseudogene. The CDR3 extends over 10 amino acids. The DNA of the CDR3 is TGTGCAAGTCGCCTTAAAGGCCAGTACTTC. This gives the protein CASRLKGQYF.

This clone was seen a handful of times. V usage is TRBV9 and J usage is TRBJ2-5, with 8 bases lining up with TRBD1. CDR1 and CDR2 (germline): SGDLS, YYNGEE. The V segment lost 3 bases and the J segment 4 bases; nucleotides outside the gene matches: 8. The CDR3 totals 15 residues. The CDR3 reads CASSEAQGAGETQYF. In DNA, the CDR3 is TGTGCCAGCAGCGAGGCTCAGGGGGCTGGAGAGACCCAGTACTTC.

The chain has TRBV30 and TRBJ1-1; D is unclear. The CDR3 is 12 residues long. V was cut by 0 bases and J by 11 bases, with 13 bases left in between. Per the germline V gene, CDR1 is GTSNPN and CDR2 is SVGIG (reference sequence). The CDR3 nucleotides are TGTGCCTGGAGTGTGCACAGCCTTCGGGCTTTCTTT. Its translation is CAWSVHSLRAFF.

The rearrangement uses TRBV11-2 and TRBJ2-7, with D possibly being TRBD2 (5 bases). This CDR3 comprises 14 residues. Germline CDR1 reads SGHAT; CDR2 reads FQNNGV. V lost 1 base, J lost 0 bases, and 7 bases lay in between. DNA for the CDR3: TGTGCCAGCAGCTTAGTGGCGGGCTCCTACGAGCAGTACTTC. Amino acid sequence: CASSLVAGSYEQYF.

The rearrangement joins TRBV11-2 to TRBJ2-7; 9 nucleotides line up with TRBD1. Germline V gene data show CDR1 as SGHAT and CDR2 as FQNNGV. This CDR3 comprises 17 residues. The junction had 16 bases not matched to a gene; V was cut back by 6 bases and J by 4 bases. CDR3 DNA sequence: TGTGCCAGCAGAAAGACCTACGGGACAGGGTACCCGTACGAGCAGTACTTC. Protein: CASRKTYGTGYPYEQYF. Filled out from reference TRBV11-2 and TRBJ2-7, the complete variable domain reads EAGVAQSPRYKIIEKRQSVAFWCNPISGHATLYWYQQILGQGPKLLIQFQNNGVVDDSQLPKDRFSAERLKGVDSTLKIQPAKLEDSAVYLCASRKTYGTGYPYEQYFGPGTRLTVT.

The chain employs TRBV7-9 and TRBJ1-2, with TRBD1 identical over 11 bases. Germline loops: CDR1 SEHNR, CDR2 FQNEAQ (reference sequence). The ends lost 3 bases at V and 2 bases at J; junction bases unmatched: 2. The CDR3 is made up of 15 amino acids. The CDR3 here is CASSFGTGGNYGYTF. The CDR3 bases are TGTGCCAGCAGCTTCGGGACAGGGGGGAACTATGGCTACACCTTC.

The gene calls are TRBV6-4 and TRBJ2-1; D not resolved. The germline V and J ends were trimmed by 6 bases and 4 bases, with 16 bases remaining between them. Germline V gene lookup returns CDR1 MRHNA and CDR2 SNTAGT. The CDR3 extends over 15 amino acids. DNA for the CDR3: TGTGCCAGCAGCCCCGCGGTGTCCCTTTACAATGAGCAGTTCTTC. Protein sequence: CASSPAVSLYNEQFF.

This clone was seen a single time. The chain carries TRBV7-4 and TRBJ1-1; no clear D gene. There are 10 residues in the CDR3. Germline CDR1 reads SGHVT; CDR2 reads SQSDAQ. The V and J ends lost 8 bases and 10 bases respectively, with 11 bases between them. CDR3 coding DNA: TGTGCCAGCGAAGACATGGGAGCTTTCTTT. Translating gives CASEDMGAFF.

The chain is built from TRBV2 and TRBJ1-2, with 8 positions matching TRBD1. V was pared by 11 bases and J by 5 bases, with 13 bases of the junction left unmatched. The CDR3 runs 14 residues. Germline values: CDR1 SNHLY, CDR2 FYNNEI. Here the CDR3 reads CAGTGGQDRYGYTF. The CDR3 region has the DNA TGTGCCGGAACCGGGGGACAGGACCGTTATGGCTACACCTTC.

The V call is TRBV6-5, the J call TRBJ1-2, with D perhaps matching TRBD1 (5 bases). Germline CDR1 reads MNHEY; CDR2 reads SVGAGI. The CDR3 is 15 amino acids. V was trimmed by 11 bases and J by 5 bases, leaving 24 bases between them. The CDR3 nucleotides read TGTGCCGCTCCCGGAGGAGGGGCGCTGGGATATGGCTACACCTTC. Amino acids: CAAPGGGALGYGYTF.

This chain uses TRBV24-1 with TRBJ2-2, with 9 bases identical to TRBD1. The trim removed 7 bases at V and 5 bases at J, leaving 1 base unmatched. This CDR3 comprises 13 residues. The germline V gene encodes CDR1 KGHDR and CDR2 SFDVKD. CDR3 amino acids: CATRTGGTGELFF. The CDR3 DNA is TGTGCCACCAGGACAGGGGGGACCGGGGAGCTGTTTTTT.

The chain's CDR3 is CASNRQGLNYGYTF. For the CDR3, the DNA is TGTGCCAGCAATAGACAGGGTTTAAACTATGGCTACACCTTC. V and J are TRBV2 and TRBJ1-2; 7 positions match TRBD1. V gave up 7 bases and J gave up 2 bases; unmatched junction bases: 7. The CDR3 length is 14 residues. The germline gives CDR1 SNHLY, CDR2 FYNNEI.

V gene TRBV27 combines with J gene TRBJ2-5; weak D call: TRBD2 (5 bases). V dropped 6 bases and J dropped 7 bases, with 12 bases sitting between them. CDR3 size: 12 residues. Germline CDR1 MNHEY, CDR2 SMNVEV (reference sequence). The chain's CDR3 is CASRGLGRTQYF. CDR3 nucleotide sequence: TGTGCCAGCAGGGGTTTAGGGAGGACCCAGTACTTC.

This chain links TRBV5-1 with TRBJ1-2; 7 nucleotides match TRBD1. The V and J ends lost 4 bases and 4 bases, in that order; junction bases with no gene match: 10. The CDR3 extends over 15 amino acids. The germline V gene encodes CDR1 SGHRS and CDR2 YFSETQ. CDR3 bases: TGCGCCAGCAGCGCCAGACAGGGACGGGTCTATGGCTACACCTTC. Residues: CASSARQGRVYGYTF.

This clone was counted a few times. The V call is TRBV6-5, the J call TRBJ2-1; 8 positions agree with TRBD2. This CDR3 contains 16 residues. CDR1 MNHEY and CDR2 SVGAGI come from the germline V gene. After removal of 0 bases from V and 8 bases from J, the junction contained 9 bases not matched to a gene. The CDR3 sequence is CASSYSTTGGRYEQFF. The CDR3 region has the DNA TGTGCCAGCAGTTACTCGACCACGGGGGGGCGGTATGAGCAGTTCTTC.